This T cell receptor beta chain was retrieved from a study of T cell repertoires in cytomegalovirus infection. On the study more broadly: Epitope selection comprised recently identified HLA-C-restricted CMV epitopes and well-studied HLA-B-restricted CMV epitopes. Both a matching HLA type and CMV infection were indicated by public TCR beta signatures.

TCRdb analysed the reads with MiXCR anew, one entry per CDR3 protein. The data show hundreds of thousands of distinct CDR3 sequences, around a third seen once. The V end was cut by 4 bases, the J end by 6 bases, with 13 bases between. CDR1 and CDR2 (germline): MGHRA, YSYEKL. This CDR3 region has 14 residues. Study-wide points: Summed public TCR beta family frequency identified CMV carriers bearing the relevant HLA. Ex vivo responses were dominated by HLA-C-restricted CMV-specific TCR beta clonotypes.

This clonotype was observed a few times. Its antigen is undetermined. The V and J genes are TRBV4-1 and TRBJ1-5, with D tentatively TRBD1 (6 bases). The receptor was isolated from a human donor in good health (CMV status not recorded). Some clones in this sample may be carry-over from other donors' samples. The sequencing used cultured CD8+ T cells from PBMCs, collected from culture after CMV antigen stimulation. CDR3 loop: CASSPWGGGQPQHF. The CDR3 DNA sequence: TGCGCCAGCAGCCCATGGGGGGGCGGTCAGCCCCAGCATTTT.